This TCR beta chain comes out of a study of shared clonotypes between healthy human individuals (dated by TCRdb to between 2020 and 2021). Study-wide context: Two women and a few men aged 18 to 49 years were included in the cohort. To increase sequencing depth and limit assay-specific biases, different laboratories used diverse techniques to prepare libraries and sequence TCR repertoires. Between about 0.8 and 9 billion PBMCs per donor were obtained by leukapheresis. To estimate repertoire size and how much clonotype sharing occurs between individuals, the study deeply sequenced the blood TCR repertoires of five healthy adults. Per donor, three plates each were used for CD4 naive and CD4 memory, two for CD8 naive, and one for CD8 memory. General study outcomes and caveats: Naive subsets generally had larger estimated clonotype richness than memory subsets did. The genetic and exposure-history diversity represented was limited by the small number of donors. Rarefaction of sorted-subset datasets indicated incomplete sequencing despite the large sequencing depth. Only blood was sampled, and tissue TCR repertoires likely differ from those in blood. Based on pairwise subsampling, the degree of clonotype sharing among donors was expected to be affected by sequencing depth. Sharing across several donors was observed for roughly 5% of naive CD4, over 3% of naive CD8, about 2.5% of memory CD4, and about 0.4% of memory CD8 clonotypes. Compared with non-shared clonotypes, the clonotypes found in all four sorted-subset donors had higher generation probabilities.

Looking up the germline V gene yields CDR1 ENHRY and CDR2 SYGVKD. The CDR3, from cysteine to phenylalanine, totals 18 residues. Only the CDR3 DNA stays, 54 bases, in frame from base 1. At the junction V is shortened by 1 base and J by 3 bases; bases outside the gene matches: 10. Comment on this clone: There is no known antigen for this receptor. Per-base qualities were not stored, and no clone one base away is much larger.

Healthy HIV-negative adults with no recently reported acute infections or vaccinations were included as donors. Every donor was a Caucasian adult residing in Nashville, Tennessee, USA. CD4+ T cells were enriched by magnetic negative selection, after which naive cells were positively selected on CD45RA and the negative fraction was taken as the memory subset. Blood was obtained by leukapheresis, after which PBMCs were separated by Ficoll-Histopaque density gradient centrifugation and cryopreserved in liquid nitrogen vapor phase. Purity and quantity of every magnetically sorted T cell population were checked by analytical flow cytometry. Genomic DNA was isolated from each sorted fraction and quantified by UV absorbance on a Nanodrop 2000c. Using the deep immunoSEQ assay, multiplex PCR amplified TCR CDR3 regions from genomic DNA. Extracted genomic DNA from each cell subset was spread evenly across all wells of several immunoSEQ 96-well plates, with each plate serving as a replicate. For sorted subsets, roughly 200 ng of genomic DNA, equivalent to 30,000 or so T cell genomes, went into each replicate PCR. Purified libraries were measured with a Qubit 3.0 fluorometer, size-checked on a Bioanalyzer 2100, and measured again with the KAPA Library Quantification kit. A separate single-read 150-cycle Illumina NextSeq 550 flow cell was used to sequence each immunoSEQ 96-well plate. On the authors' methods: The immunoSEQ output contained only junctional sequences without quality scores, so filtering could not match that applied to full-length reads. To assign V/J genes and CDR3, sequences were annotated using PyIR, a Python wrapper for IgBLAST v1.9, with IMGT germline references. Any read was removed if the V/J assignment was weak (E-value above 1e-6), the CDR3 was missing, or the read contained stop codons, out-of-frame junctions, or ambiguous translated residues. V3J clonotypes were defined by identical inferred V gene, J gene, and CDR3 amino acid sequence. Percentage overlap between repertoires was calculated by dividing the number of shared unique clonotypes by the size of the smaller repertoire. RTK rarefaction, the Chao1 estimator, and Recon v2.1 estimates of unobserved clonotypes were used to assess repertoire richness. Generation probabilities were computed with OLGA for all TCRbeta clonotypes obtained by the gDNA method from several donors. TCRdb's version of the immuneACCESS table is confined to in-frame rearrangements and falls short of the full clone set. An unresolved V gene accounts for under half of the shortfall where checked; the remainder is of unknown origin. The V and J calls and clone size come from that table; D and trimming were worked out from the DNA. This sample holds hundreds of thousands of clones; about 95% were observed only once. Of the sample, approximately 0.06% falls within the top ten clones.

This sequence was found in a woman in her thirties in good health. The chain links TRBV10-3 with TRBJ2-3, with 10 middle bases fitting TRBD2. The sample consisted of naive CD4+ T cells sorted from blood. The cell subset or site label on this specimen signifies: CD45RA+ positively selected. The DNA sequence is TGTGCCATCAGTGAGTTCCTAGCGGGAGCTGTTGGGACAGATACGCAGTATTTT. Its product reads: CAISEFLAGAVGTDTQYF.